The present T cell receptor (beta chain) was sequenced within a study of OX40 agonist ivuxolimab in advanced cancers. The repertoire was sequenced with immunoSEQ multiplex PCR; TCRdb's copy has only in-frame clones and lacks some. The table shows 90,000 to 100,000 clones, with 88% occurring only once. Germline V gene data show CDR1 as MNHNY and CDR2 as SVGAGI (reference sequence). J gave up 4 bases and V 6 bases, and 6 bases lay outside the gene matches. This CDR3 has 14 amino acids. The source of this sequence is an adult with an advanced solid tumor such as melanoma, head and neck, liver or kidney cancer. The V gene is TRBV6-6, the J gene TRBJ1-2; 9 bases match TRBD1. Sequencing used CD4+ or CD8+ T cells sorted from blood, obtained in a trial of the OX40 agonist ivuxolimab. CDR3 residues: CASRGQGAFYGYTF. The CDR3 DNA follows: TGTGCCAGCAGGGGACAGGGAGCCTTCTATGGCTACACCTTC.